A single sample gave rise to the 21 T cell receptor beta chains below, sequenced in a study of response to subunit inactivated influenza vaccine. TCRdb reprocessed the RT-PCR reads via MiXCR and lists one record per CDR3 protein. Of more than 250,000 distinct CDR3 sequences listed, roughly a fifth are singletons. The input for sequencing was PBMCs from blood, taken roughly 20 months after vaccination. The receptors shown here come from a man aged 45-69 years who received an inactivated influenza vaccine.

This clonotype was seen a few times. The rearrangement uses TRBV4-2 and TRBJ2-6; D not resolved. The germline gives CDR1 LGHNA, CDR2 YNFKEQ. Trimming removed 0 bases from V and 0 bases from J, with 6 bases in between. This CDR3 is 16 amino acids long. CDR3 DNA sequence: TGTGCCAGCAGCCAAGATCTGAGCTCTGGGGCCAACGTCCTGACTTTC. This codes for CASSQDLSSGANVLTF.

There are many counts of this clonotype. The rearrangement joins TRBV5-5 to TRBJ2-1, with a tentative D call TRBD1 (5 bases). Germline CDR1 SGHKS, CDR2 YYEKEE (reference sequence). The CDR3 contains 14 residues. V dropped 4 bases and J dropped 0 bases, with 8 bases sitting between them. CDR3 residues: CASSRQSSYNEQFF. The CDR3 region has the DNA TGTGCCAGCAGCCGACAGAGCTCCTACAATGAGCAGTTCTTC.

This clonotype was detected only a few times. This chain connects TRBV3-1 to TRBJ1-1, with TRBD1 as a possible D gene (6 bases). The CDR3 extends over 15 amino acids. Trimming cost V 3 bases and J 1 base, with 12 bases left between them. Germline CDR1 reads LGHDT; CDR2 reads YNNKEL (reference sequence). The DNA of the CDR3 is TGTGCCAGCAGCCATACAGGGACTAAGAACACTGAAGCTTTCTTT. As protein: CASSHTGTKNTEAFF.

The V call is TRBV25-1, the J call TRBJ1-6; D is unresolved. The CDR3 totals 10 residues. CDR1 and CDR2 (germline): MGHDK, SYGVNS. V was clipped by 8 bases and J by 13 bases, with 9 bases between them. The CDR3 loop reads CASGVVPLHF. The CDR3 nucleotides read TGTGCCAGCGGGGTAGTCCCCCTCCACTTT. Using reference TRBV25-1 and TRBJ1-6 for the parts outside the CDR3, the full variable domain is EADIYQTPRYLVIGTGKKITLECSQTMGHDKMYWYQQDPGMELHLIHYSYGVNSTEKGDLSSESTVSRIRTEHFPLTLESARPSHTSQYLCASGVVPLHFGNGTRLTVT.

This clonotype came up many times. The chain employs TRBV12-3 or TRBV12-4 and TRBJ1-5; tentative D call: TRBD1 (6 bases). The CDR3 has 14 amino acids. The V end lost 6 bases, the J end lost 2 bases, and 11 bases lay between the germline ends. The CDR3 sequence: CASSPSGGNQPQHF. In DNA form, the CDR3 reads TGTGCCAGCAGCCCATCAGGGGGCAATCAGCCCCAGCATTTT.

This chain uses TRBV7-8 with TRBJ2-7; 11 bases match TRBD1. The CDR3 totals 16 residues. V dropped 3 bases and J dropped 5; count of bases not matched to a gene: 9. The germline gives CDR1 SGHVS, CDR2 FQNEAQ. The CDR3, as DNA: TGTGCCAGCAGCTTCCCCCGGGACAGGGGGAACCACGAGCAGTACTTC. As protein: CASSFPRDRGNHEQYF.

The V and J genes are TRBV2 and TRBJ2-5; no clear D gene. The CDR3 runs 13 residues. The V gene lost 7 bases and the J gene lost 3 bases, with 12 bases spanning the gap. Germline-derived CDR1 and CDR2 are SNHLY and FYNNEI. The CDR3 DNA sequence: TGTGCCAGCATGTGGGCAAGGGAAGAGACCCAGTACTTC. The encoded protein is CASMWAREETQYF.

The chain links TRBV20-1 to TRBJ2-7, with D hard to call. Germline CDR1 and CDR2: DFQATT and SNEGSKA (reference sequence). The CDR3 covers 14 residues. V shed 6 bases and J shed 3 bases, with 18 bases lying between them. The CDR3 DNA reads as TGCAGTGCCATCTACCTCCGCGGATACTACGAGCAGTACTTC. It translates to CSAIYLRGYYEQYF.

This clonotype has at least ten counts. The chain employs TRBV6-1 and TRBJ1-5; D may be TRBD1 (5 bases). Germline V gene sequence: CDR1 MNHNS, CDR2 SASEGT. Trimming stripped 3 bases from V and 5 bases from J, with 11 bases between. The CDR3 totals 14 residues. The CDR3 coding sequence is TGTGCCAGCAGTGAGCGGGGGGTTGATCAGCCCCAGCATTTT. Translated: CASSERGVDQPQHF.

This clonotype came up a few times. V gene TRBV5-1 combines with J gene TRBJ1-5, with D possibly matching TRBD1 (5 bases). There are 13 residues in the CDR3. V gave up 0 bases and J gave up 11 bases, with 12 bases separating them. Germline values: CDR1 SGHRS, CDR2 YFSETQ. The CDR3 nucleotides read TGCGCCAGCAGCTTGGGAGAGCAAGGGGCCCAGCATTTT. Translation: CASSLGEQGAQHF.

This CDR3 is CASSYDWQGAKNIQYF. As DNA, the CDR3 is TGTGCCAGCAGTTACGATTGGCAGGGGGCCAAAAACATTCAGTACTTC. The J gene is TRBJ2-4, the V gene TRBV6-5; possibly TRBD1 for D (6 bases). Deletions cut 2 bases from V and 1 base from J, with 12 bases between. This CDR3 is built from 16 residues. The germline CDR1 and CDR2 sequences are MNHEY and SVGAGI.

This clonotype was detected a few times. V and J are TRBV28 and TRBJ1-5; possible D gene TRBD1, 5 bases. Germline CDR1 is MDHEN and CDR2 is SYDVKM. The CDR3 has 14 amino acids. The V and J ends lost 4 bases and 4 bases respectively, with 11 bases between them. CDR3 sequence reads: CASSSNGGNQPQHF. The DNA for the CDR3 is TGTGCCAGCAGTTCCAACGGGGGGAATCAGCCCCAGCATTTT.

The rearrangement joins TRBV4-1 to TRBJ2-5, with unresolved D. V dropped 1 base and J dropped 2 bases, with 8 bases sitting between them. Germline-derived CDR1 and CDR2 are MGHRA and YSYEKL. The CDR3 runs to 14 residues. The CDR3 here is CASSQVDNQETQYF. The CDR3, as DNA: TGCGCCAGCAGCCAAGTTGACAATCAAGAGACCCAGTACTTC.

V is TRBV20-1 and J is TRBJ2-5; TRBD2 aligns across 11 bases. The germline CDR1 and CDR2 sequences are DFQATT and SNEGSKA (reference sequence). The CDR3 has 13 amino acids. V lost 2 bases to trimming and J lost 5 bases; unmatched junction nucleotides: 1. The CDR3 nucleotides are TGCAGTGCTAGACCTAGCGGGGGGGAGACCCAGTACTTC. It yields the protein CSARPSGGETQYF.

Only a few counts were recorded for this clonotype. V gene TRBV7-2 combines with J gene TRBJ1-3, with unresolved D. The CDR3 length is 15 residues. The V end lost 6 bases, the J end lost 2 bases, and 14 bases lay between the germline ends. Germline values: CDR1 SGHTA, CDR2 FQGNSA. The CDR3 nucleotides read TGTGCCAGCAGAGGGTTTGGGGTGGCTGGAAACACCATATATTTT. Translated: CASRGFGVAGNTIYF.

The genes are TRBV15 and TRBJ1-2; possible D gene TRBD1, 6 bases. The germline V gene encodes CDR1 LNHNV and CDR2 YYDKDF (reference sequence). V was pared by 9 bases and J by 1 base, with 15 bases between. There are 14 residues in the CDR3. CDR3 DNA: TGTGCCACGCAGCAGGGGCGGGATAACTATGGCTACACCTTC. It specifies CATQQGRDNYGYTF.

This clonotype was observed a handful of times. The CDR3 is CASSLGDREYEQYF. The CDR3 DNA reads TGTGCCAGCAGCTTAGGGGACAGGGAATACGAGCAGTACTTC. The genes are TRBV11-2 and TRBJ2-7, with 9 bases fitting TRBD1. The J segment lost 4 bases and the V segment lost 1 base, leaving 2 bases of the junction unmatched. CDR1 and CDR2 (germline): SGHAT, FQNNGV. This CDR3 comprises 14 residues. Drawing the rest from reference TRBV11-2 and TRBJ2-7, the complete variable domain is EAGVAQSPRYKIIEKRQSVAFWCNPISGHATLYWYQQILGQGPKLLIQFQNNGVVDDSQLPKDRFSAERLKGVDSTLKIQPAKLEDSAVYLCASSLGDREYEQYFGPGTRLTVT.

This clonotype was seen repeatedly, ten times or more. V gene TRBV7-9 combines with J gene TRBJ2-7, with D uncertain. CDR3 length: 12 residues. V gave up 1 base and J gave up 7 bases, with 8 bases separating them. Germline lookup yields CDR1 SEHNR and CDR2 FQNEAQ (reference sequence). CDR3 DNA: TGTGCCAGCAGCTTAGAATTTAGTGAGCAGTACTTC. Its protein product is CASSLEFSEQYF.

The table lists this clonotype with many counts. J is TRBJ1-1 and V is TRBV7-2; maybe TRBD1 (5 bases). The CDR3 has 13 amino acids. Between the trimmed V and J ends, which lost 3 bases and 3 bases, there was a span of 8 bases. Germline assignment: CDR1 SGHTA and CDR2 FQGNSA. The CDR3 region has the DNA TGTGCCAGCAGCTTCGGCAGGGACACTGAAGCTTTCTTT. Translation gives CASSFGRDTEAFF.

The chain uses TRBV5-1 and TRBJ2-7, with D tentatively TRBD2 (6 bases). CDR3 length equals 14 residues. V lost 4 bases and J 4 bases, leaving 15 bases between the germline ends. CDR1 is SGHRS, CDR2 YFSETQ, per germline. The CDR3 region is CASSRGSGEYEQYF. CDR3 in DNA: TGCGCCAGCAGCCGGGGTAGCGGAGAGTACGAGCAGTACTTC.

This clonotype was detected a few times. This rearrangement joins TRBV7-6 to TRBJ2-1, with 10 bases matching TRBD2. Trimming cost V 4 bases and J 6 bases; bases outside gene matches: 9. Germline V gives CDR1 SGHVS, CDR2 FNYEAQ. CDR3 size: 16 residues. The CDR3 DNA follows: TGTGCCAGCAGCTCAAAGTTAGCGGGAGGACTCAATGAGCAGTTCTTC. Translation gives CASSSKLAGGLNEQFF.